This T cell receptor beta chain was found in a study of cytomegalovirus exposure and HLA in healthy donors. Study-wide background: Drawn from HLA-typed donors, about 85 million unique TCRs were held in an early data release. Regarding the study as a whole: Most TCR sequences were rare, but some public TCRs occurred in many donors. Clonal expansion was found to be greater in HLA-associated TCR beta chains than in equally common others in a later analysis. Follow-up analysis seemed to connect common viral pathogens with several of the most significant clusters identified.

The CDR3 contains 16 residues. From germline, CDR1 is LNHNV and CDR2 YYDKDF (reference sequence). Primers: 60 Vbeta forward and 13 Jbeta reverse. Assay: immunoSEQ multiplex PCR; the TCRdb copy retains only in-frame clones and omits some. This table holds around 170,000 clones, about four fifths found once. Note on this clone: Its specificity is not known. A junction end diverges from the germline sequence, so it may reflect a read error.

The TCR was taken from a woman aged 45-65 years in good health and CMV-seronegative. Material for sequencing was PBMCs. This chain joins TRBV15 and TRBJ2-1; 8 positions agree with TRBD2. CDR3 residues: CATSRESGSGYNEQFF. The CDR3 DNA is TGTGCCACCAGCCGAGAAAGCGGGAGTGGATACAATGAGCAGTTCTTC.